A single T cell receptor beta chain is shown here with its context. Antigen: not known. This sample is part of a study of T cell responses to AZD1222 COVID-19 vaccine. General study points: Reportedly, close to half of spike-specific TCRs are directed against unmutated variant regions. Donors were chiefly white British, with a greater number of females, and clonal diversity was perhaps underestimated. Regions 160-218 and 743-854 held dominance among vaccine-associated CD4 TCRs, which spanned spike.

Per germline, CDR1 SGHVS and CDR2 FNYEAQ. V was clipped by 5 bases and J by 6 bases; unmatched bases: 11. This CDR3 spans 15 amino acids. Measured with immunoSEQ multiplex PCR; TCRdb has only the in-frame clones, and not every one. The sample lists 150,000 to 200,000 clones; around 93% were seen once. Sequencing used peripheral blood, obtained on day 0 of AZD1222 vaccination. The TCR was taken from an adult in good health. The chain links TRBV7-6 to TRBJ2-7; 9 bases match TRBD1. CDR3 in amino acids: CASSTTGGDRIEQYF. CDR3 in DNA: TGTGCCAGCAGCACCACAGGGGGCGATAGGATCGAGCAGTACTTC.